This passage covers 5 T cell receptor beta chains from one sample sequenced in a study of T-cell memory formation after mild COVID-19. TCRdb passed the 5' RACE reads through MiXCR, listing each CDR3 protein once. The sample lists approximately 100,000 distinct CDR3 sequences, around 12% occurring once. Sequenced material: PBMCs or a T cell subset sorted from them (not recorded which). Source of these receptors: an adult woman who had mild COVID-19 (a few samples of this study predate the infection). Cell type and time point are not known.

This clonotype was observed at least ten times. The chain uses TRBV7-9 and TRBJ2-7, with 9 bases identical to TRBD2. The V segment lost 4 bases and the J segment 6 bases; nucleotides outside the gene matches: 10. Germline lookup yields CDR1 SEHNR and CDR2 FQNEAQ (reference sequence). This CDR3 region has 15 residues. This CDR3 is CASSSPLSGGGEQYF. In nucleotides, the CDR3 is TGTGCCAGCAGCTCCCCCCTTAGCGGGGGCGGCGAGCAGTACTTC.

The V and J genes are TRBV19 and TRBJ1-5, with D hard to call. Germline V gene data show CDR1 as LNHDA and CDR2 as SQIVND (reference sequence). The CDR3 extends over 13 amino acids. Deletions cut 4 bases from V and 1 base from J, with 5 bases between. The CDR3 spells CASSSLSNQPQHF. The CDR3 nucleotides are TGTGCCAGTAGTAGCCTCAGCAATCAGCCCCAGCATTTT.

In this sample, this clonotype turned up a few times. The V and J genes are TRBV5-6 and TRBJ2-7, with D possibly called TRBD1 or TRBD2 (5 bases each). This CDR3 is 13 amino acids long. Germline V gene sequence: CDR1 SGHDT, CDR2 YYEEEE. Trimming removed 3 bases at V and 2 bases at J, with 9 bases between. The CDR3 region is CASSSGPTYEQYF. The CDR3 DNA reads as TGTGCCAGCAGCTCGGGGCCAACCTACGAGCAGTACTTC.

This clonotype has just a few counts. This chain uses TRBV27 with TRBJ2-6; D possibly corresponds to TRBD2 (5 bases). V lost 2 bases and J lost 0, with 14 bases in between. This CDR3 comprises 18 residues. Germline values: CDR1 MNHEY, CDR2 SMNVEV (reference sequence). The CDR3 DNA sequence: TGTGCCAGCAGTTTAGTACCCGGGGTTAGCTCTGGGGCCAACGTCCTGACTTTC. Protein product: CASSLVPGVSSGANVLTF.

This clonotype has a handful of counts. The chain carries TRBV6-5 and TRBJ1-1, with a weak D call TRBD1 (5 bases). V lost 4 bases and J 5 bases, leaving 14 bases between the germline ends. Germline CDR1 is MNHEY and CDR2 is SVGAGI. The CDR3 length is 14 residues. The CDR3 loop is CASSSGPSGTEAFF. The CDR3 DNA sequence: TGTGCCAGCAGTTCGGGCCCTTCAGGGACTGAAGCTTTCTTT.